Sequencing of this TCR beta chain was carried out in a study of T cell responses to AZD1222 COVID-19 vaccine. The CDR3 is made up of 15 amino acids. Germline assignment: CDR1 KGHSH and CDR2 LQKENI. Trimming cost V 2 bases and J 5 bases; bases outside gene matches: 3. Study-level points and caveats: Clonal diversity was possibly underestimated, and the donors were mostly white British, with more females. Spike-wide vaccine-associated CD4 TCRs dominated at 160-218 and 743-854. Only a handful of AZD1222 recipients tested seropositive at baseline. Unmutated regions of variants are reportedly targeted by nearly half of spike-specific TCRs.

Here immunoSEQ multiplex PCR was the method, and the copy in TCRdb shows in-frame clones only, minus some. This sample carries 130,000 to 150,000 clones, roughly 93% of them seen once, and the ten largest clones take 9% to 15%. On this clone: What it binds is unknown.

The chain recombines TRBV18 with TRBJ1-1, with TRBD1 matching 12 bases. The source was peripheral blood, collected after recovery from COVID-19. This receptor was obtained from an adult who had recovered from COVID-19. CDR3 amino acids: CASSPGTGGRTEAFF. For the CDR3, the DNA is TGTGCCAGCTCACCAGGGACAGGGGGCAGGACTGAAGCTTTCTTT.